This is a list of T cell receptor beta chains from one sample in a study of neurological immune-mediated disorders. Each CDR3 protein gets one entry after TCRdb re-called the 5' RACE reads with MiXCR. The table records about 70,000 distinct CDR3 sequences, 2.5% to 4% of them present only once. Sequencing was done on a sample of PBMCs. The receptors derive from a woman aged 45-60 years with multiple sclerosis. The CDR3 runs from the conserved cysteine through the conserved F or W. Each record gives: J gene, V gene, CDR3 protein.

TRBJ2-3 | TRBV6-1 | CASRDGLAFFDTQYF
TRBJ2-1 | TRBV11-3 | CASSLAGTVSYNEQFF
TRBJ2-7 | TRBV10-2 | CASSRSRDYPWGEQYF
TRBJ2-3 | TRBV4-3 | CASSQDTRGTTQYF
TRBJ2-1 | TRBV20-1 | CSARGRSPYNEQFF
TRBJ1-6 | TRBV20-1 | CSARELTPSSYNSPLHF
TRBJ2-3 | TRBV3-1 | CASRGPDTQYF
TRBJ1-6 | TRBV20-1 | CSAKGQTNSPLHF
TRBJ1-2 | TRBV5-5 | CASSPDRQNYGYTF
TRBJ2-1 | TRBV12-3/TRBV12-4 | CASSSSKTGNNEQFF
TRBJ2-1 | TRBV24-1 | CATSDPGQGPHNEQFF
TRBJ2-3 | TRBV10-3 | CAISVWDGNTQYF
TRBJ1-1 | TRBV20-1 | CSAVPGPRAEAFF
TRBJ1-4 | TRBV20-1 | CSARELTSNEKLFF
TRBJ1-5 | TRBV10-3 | CAISARGREEAQHF
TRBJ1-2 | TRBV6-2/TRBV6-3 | CASSYSDNYGYTF
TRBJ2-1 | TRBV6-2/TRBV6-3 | CASSYSDYNEQFF
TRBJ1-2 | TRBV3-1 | CASSQYQLYGYTF
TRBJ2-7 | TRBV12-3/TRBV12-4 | CASSTGEPYEQYF
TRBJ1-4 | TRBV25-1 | CASSEYGATNEKLFF
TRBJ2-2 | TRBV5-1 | CASESYRGTNTGELFF
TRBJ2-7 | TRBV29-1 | CSGAAGYEQYF
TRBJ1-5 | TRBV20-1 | CSADRRQGAQPQHF
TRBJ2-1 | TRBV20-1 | CSAQRDLEQFF
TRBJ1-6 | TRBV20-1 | CSADGVRASSSYNSPLHF